These 27 T cell receptor beta chains share one sample of origin, sequenced in a study of post-analysis software for immune sequencing data. Findings and limits, study-wide: Five TRBV segments, TRBV5-6, TRBV5-1 and TRBV20-1 among them, were found more frequent in patients than controls.

Unique molecular identifiers were built into the TCR beta cDNA libraries. TCRdb re-called the PCR reads with MiXCR, one entry per CDR3 protein. The sample consists of 600,000 to 750,000 distinct CDR3 sequences, around 64% of them appearing once. No cognate antigen is known for these TCRs. Sequenced input: blood. These receptors came from a girl aged 2 to 10 with multiple sclerosis.

The CDR3 protein is CASSFISKPTDTQYF. CDR3 coding DNA: TGCGCCAGCAGCTTCATTAGCAAGCCCACAGATACGCAGTATTTT. The chain recombines TRBV5-1 with TRBJ2-3; D ambiguous. CDR3 length: 15 amino acids. Germline values: CDR1 SGHRS, CDR2 YFSETQ. Trimming stripped 2 bases from V and 2 bases from J, with 12 bases between.

The J gene is TRBJ1-6, the V gene TRBV18; D possibly corresponds to TRBD1 (5 bases). The CDR3 consists of 14 residues. The V and J ends lost 2 bases and 5 bases respectively, with 7 bases between them. Germline CDR1 is KGHSH and CDR2 is LQKENI. In nucleotides, the CDR3 is TGTGCCAGCTCACCAAGACAGAATAATTCACCCCTCCACTTT. This codes for CASSPRQNNSPLHF.

This chain connects TRBV27 to TRBJ1-2; D uncertain. V was pared by 5 bases and J by 7 bases, with 14 bases between. Looked up from germline, CDR1 is MNHEY and CDR2 is SMNVEV (reference sequence). The length of the CDR3 is 13 residues. The CDR3 sequence: CASSRREGGGYTF. The CDR3 DNA follows: TGTGCCAGCAGTCGAAGAGAGGGCGGTGGCTACACCTTC.

CDR3: CSVLTGSDYGYTF. CDR3 coding DNA: TGCAGCGTTTTGACAGGGTCGGACTATGGCTACACCTTC. The chain links TRBV29-1 to TRBJ1-2; TRBD1 aligns across 7 bases. V was pared by 5 bases and J by 3 bases, with 6 bases of the junction left unmatched. This CDR3 comprises 13 residues. Germline V gene sequence: CDR1 SQVTM, CDR2 ANQGSEA.

This clonotype has only a few counts. The rearrangement links TRBV5-1 to TRBJ2-3; D possibly corresponds to TRBD2 (5 bases). Trimming removed 7 bases from V and 2 bases from J, with 14 bases in between. Germline-derived CDR1 and CDR2 are SGHRS and YFSETQ. CDR3 size: 14 residues. The CDR3 here is CASQTSSFTDTQYF. The CDR3, as DNA: TGCGCCAGCCAAACTAGTTCGTTCACAGATACGCAGTATTTT.

This clonotype was observed once. The chain couples TRBV6-1 to TRBJ1-1, with D perhaps matching TRBD1 (5 bases). V lost 0 bases, J lost 8 bases, and 7 bases lay in between. Germline V gene data show CDR1 as MNHNS and CDR2 as SASEGT. This CDR3 has 12 residues. The CDR3 region is CASSEAWGEAFF. Written as DNA, the CDR3 is TGTGCCAGCAGTGAAGCGTGGGGGGAAGCTTTCTTT.

The chain couples TRBV6-5 to TRBJ1-2; perhaps TRBD1 as D (6 bases). Germline lookup yields CDR1 MNHEY and CDR2 SVGAGI. V was trimmed by 6 bases and J by 4 bases, leaving 12 bases between them. The length of the CDR3 is 13 residues. The CDR3 sequence: CASSMDRVYGYTF. CDR3 sequence (DNA): TGTGCCAGCAGCATGGACAGAGTCTATGGCTACACCTTC.

The genes are TRBV29-1 and TRBJ1-1, with unresolved D. Germline CDR1 and CDR2: SQVTM and ANQGSEA. Trimming took 7 bases from V and 3 from J, leaving 18 bases between them. This CDR3 has 14 residues. Here the CDR3 DNA reads TGCAGCGCCCCAGCCGGGAGTAGGGACACTGAAGCTTTCTTT. Amino acids: CSAPAGSRDTEAFF. The full variable domain, rest sourced from reference TRBV29-1 and TRBJ1-1, is SAVISQKPSRDICQRGTSLTIQCQVDSQVTMMFWYRQQPGQSLTLIATANQGSEATYESGFVIDKFPISRPNLTFSTLTVSNMSPEDSSIYLCSAPAGSRDTEAFFGQGTRLTVV.

This clonotype was counted between two and nine times. The V gene is TRBV11-2, the J gene TRBJ2-3, with TRBD1 matching 10 bases. J gave up 2 bases and V 5 bases, and 4 bases lay outside the gene matches. CDR3 size: 15 residues. Looked up from germline, CDR1 is SGHAT and CDR2 is FQNNGV. The CDR3 DNA follows: TGTGCCAGCAGCCGGAGACAGGGGGCCACAGATACGCAGTATTTT. Protein product: CASSRRQGATDTQYF.

The chain carries TRBV10-3 and TRBJ2-5; D may be TRBD2 (5 bases). The V gene lost 4 bases and the J gene lost 6 bases, with 12 bases spanning the gap. Germline V gene data show CDR1 as ENHRY and CDR2 as SYGVKD. The CDR3 spans 13 residues. The DNA of the CDR3 is TGTGCCATCAGTGGAGAGCGGCGCCAGACCCAGTACTTC. Translation: CAISGERRQTQYF.

Remarks on this clonotype: The junction departs from germline at one end; a sequencing error may be responsible. The chain is built from TRBV28 and TRBJ1-1; 9 bases line up with TRBD1. The CDR3 totals 16 residues. CDR1 MDHEN and CDR2 SYDVKM come from the germline V gene. CDR3 in amino acids: CAGRPQTGGLNTEGCF. The CDR3 DNA is TGTGCCGGGCGCCCCCAGACAGGGGGGTTGAACACTGAAGGTTGCTTT.

The chain recombines TRBV9 with TRBJ2-4; no clear D gene. CDR1 is SGDLS and CDR2 is YYNGEE in the germline V gene. V gave up 4 bases and J gave up 5 bases, with 10 bases separating them. The CDR3 covers 13 residues. DNA of the CDR3: TGTGCCAGCAGCTCAGTGAGCGAAAACATTCAGTACTTC. This encodes CASSSVSENIQYF.

This clonotype was counted only a few times. This CDR3 is CASSLGLGVETQYF. CDR3 in DNA: TGTGCCAGCAGCTTAGGACTAGGGGTAGAGACCCAGTACTTC. The chain has TRBV11-2 and TRBJ2-5; tentatively, D is TRBD2 (6 bases). The germline gives CDR1 SGHAT, CDR2 FQNNGV. V lost 1 base, J lost 4 bases, and 10 bases lay in between. This CDR3 has 14 amino acids.

This chain joins TRBV5-5 and TRBJ1-5; D uncertain. Germline assignment: CDR1 SGHKS and CDR2 YYEKEE (reference sequence). The V end lost 0 bases, the J end lost 3 bases, and 10 bases lay between the germline ends. The CDR3 is 15 residues long. This chain's CDR3 is CASSLDTGFNQPQHF. As DNA, the CDR3 is TGTGCCAGCAGCTTGGATACGGGATTCAATCAGCCCCAGCATTTT.

In this sample, this clonotype turned up a few times. The gene calls are TRBV5-5 and TRBJ1-2; D unresolved. The CDR3 extends over 13 amino acids. Germline V gives CDR1 SGHKS, CDR2 YYEKEE (reference sequence). With 0 bases removed from V and 8 bases from J, the gap between germline ends came to 11 bases. The CDR3 nucleotides are TGTGCCAGCAGCTTGGCGCCGGCCCAGGGCTACACCTTC. This encodes CASSLAPAQGYTF. Full variable domain (outside the CDR3, taken from reference TRBV5-5 and TRBJ1-2): DAGVTQSPTHLIKTRGQQVTLRCSPISGHKSVSWYQQVLGQGPQFIFQYYEKEERGRGNFPDRFSARQFPNYSSELNVNALLLGDSALYLCASSLAPAQGYTFGSGTRLTVV.

The chain joins TRBV6-1 to TRBJ2-1; D might be TRBD1 or TRBD2, each matching 7 bases. V lost 6 bases to trimming and J lost 0 bases, with 24 bases between them. This CDR3 spans 19 amino acids. From germline, CDR1 is MNHNS and CDR2 SASEGT. The CDR3 sequence is CASRGQGGPVSSSYNEQFF. The CDR3 bases are TGTGCCAGCAGGGGGCAGGGGGGGCCCGTCTCGAGCTCCTACAATGAGCAGTTCTTC.

This clonotype has a handful of counts. V gene TRBV7-9 combines with J gene TRBJ2-5, with no clear D. Trimming removed 1 base from V and 3 bases from J, with 9 bases in between. CDR1 is SEHNR, CDR2 FQNEAQ, per germline (reference sequence). The CDR3 extends over 14 amino acids. The CDR3 region is CASSLVPLEETQYF. DNA of the CDR3: TGTGCCAGCAGCTTAGTCCCCTTGGAAGAGACCCAGTACTTC.

The chain employs TRBV5-1 and TRBJ2-2; D is perhaps TRBD1 (5 bases). The CDR3 is 15 residues long. Germline CDR1 is SGHRS and CDR2 is YFSETQ. Trimming took off 0 bases at V and 5 bases at J, with 11 bases between the two ends. The CDR3 sequence is CASSLGGTRTGELFF. CDR3 coding DNA: TGCGCCAGCAGCTTGGGGGGCACAAGGACCGGGGAGCTGTTTTTT.

This clonotype appeared a few times. This chain links TRBV30 with TRBJ2-1; D is uncertain. Trimming took off 1 base at V and 8 bases at J, with 3 bases between the two ends. CDR1 and CDR2 (germline): GTSNPN, SVGIG (reference sequence). This CDR3 is built from 10 residues. In DNA form, the CDR3 reads TGTGCCTGGAGTGGTGATGAGCAGTTCTTC. Translating it yields CAWSGDEQFF. Complete variable domain (other parts from reference TRBV30 and TRBJ2-1): SQTIHQWPATLVQPVGSPLSLECTVEGTSNPNLYWYRQAAGRGLQLLFYSVGIGQISSEVPQNLSASRPQDRQFILSSKKLLLSDSGFYLCAWSGDEQFFGPGTRLTVL.

The chain couples TRBV20-1 to TRBJ2-7; tentative D call: TRBD1 (5 bases). With 3 bases removed from V and 4 bases from J, the gap between germline ends came to 10 bases. The CDR3 loop spans 12 amino acids. Germline CDR1 reads DFQATT; CDR2 reads SNEGSKA (reference sequence). This chain's CDR3 is CSASPRGYEQYF. CDR3 in DNA: TGCAGTGCTAGTCCAAGGGGATACGAGCAGTACTTC.

This clonotype was seen more than once but under ten times. J is TRBJ2-1 and V is TRBV6-6; either TRBD1 or TRBD2 may fit D (5 bases each). V shed 8 bases and J shed 8 bases, with 13 bases lying between them. This CDR3 has 12 amino acids. Germline values: CDR1 MNHNY, CDR2 SVGAGI (reference sequence). The CDR3 coding sequence is TGTGCCAGCCGGGACCGGAAAGATGAGCAGTTCTTC. Residues: CASRDRKDEQFF.

This clonotype was counted a single time. An end of the junction differs from the germline gene, which may be a read error. This chain uses TRBV5-1 with TRBJ2-7; D unclear. Germline V CDR1 and CDR2: SGHRS, YFSETQ. CDR3 size: 14 residues. In nucleotides, the CDR3 is TGCGCCAACAGCCCGGATCCCATCCGGAACGAGCAGTACTTC. Amino acids: CANSPDPIRNEQYF.

This clonotype was picked up one time. The J gene is TRBJ2-2, the V gene TRBV4-1; D may be TRBD2 (6 bases). The CDR3 spans 16 residues. Germline-derived CDR1 and CDR2 are MGHRA and YSYEKL. V dropped 4 bases and J dropped 2 bases, with 14 bases sitting between them. This CDR3 is CASSPLGLNNTGELFF. The CDR3 DNA reads as TGCGCCAGCAGCCCTTTAGGACTAAATAACACCGGGGAGCTGTTTTTT.

The rearrangement joins TRBV29-1 to TRBJ2-5; either TRBD1 or TRBD2 may fit D (5 bases each). V lost 7 bases, J lost 4 bases, and 25 bases lay in between. The CDR3 is 16 amino acids. Germline values: CDR1 SQVTM, CDR2 ANQGSEA. The CDR3 nucleotides are TGCAGCGCACACCGGGGCCTACTAGGGTTAAGAGAGACCCAGTACTTC. As protein: CSAHRGLLGLRETQYF.

This chain connects TRBV15 to TRBJ1-5; unclear D gene. This CDR3 contains 15 residues. CDR1 is LNHNV, CDR2 YYDKDF, per germline (reference sequence). The V and J ends lost 8 bases and 0 bases respectively, with 14 bases between them. DNA for the CDR3: TGTGCCACCCGGCTGGGGAAAGGTAGCAATCAGCCCCAGCATTTT. Translated, it gives CATRLGKGSNQPQHF.

J is TRBJ2-5 and V is TRBV10-2, with 13 bases identical to TRBD2. The CDR3 spans 17 residues. In germline, CDR1 is WSHSY, CDR2 SAAADI. The V segment lost 2 bases and the J segment 5 bases; nucleotides outside the gene matches: 8. This CDR3 is CASSEPTLAGGIETQYF. Written as DNA, the CDR3 is TGCGCCAGCAGTGAGCCCACACTAGCGGGGGGGATCGAGACCCAGTACTTC.

This clonotype has only a few counts. J is TRBJ2-1 and V is TRBV27; the match to TRBD2 covers 8 bases. V shed 5 bases, J shed 0 bases, and the junction held 15 bases outside the gene matches. The CDR3 contains 19 residues. The germline CDR1 and CDR2 sequences are MNHEY and SMNVEV (reference sequence). CDR3 amino acids: CASSHQLAEAISSYNEQFF. CDR3 nucleotide sequence: TGTGCCAGCAGTCATCAACTAGCGGAGGCTATAAGCTCCTACAATGAGCAGTTCTTC.